The 5 T cell receptor beta chains below come from one sample, sequenced in a study of regulatory T cells in long-lasting Graves disease. Time point indicated: newly diagnosed GD, antithyroid drugs for less than 3 months. Generation of the TCR library employed RNA extracted from PBMCs. Relying on iRepertoire HTBI primers and Arm-PCR of CDR3 regions, the team built TCR beta libraries. Using its own MiXCR run on the multiplex PCR reads, TCRdb lists one record per CDR3 protein. Found here are 350,000 to 500,000 distinct CDR3 sequences, 12% to 15% of them singletons; the top ten hold roughly 15%. The same sample was also used in a study of T cells in Graves' hyperthyroidism and ophthalmopathy.

The specimen comprised peripheral blood mononuclear cells (PBMCs), sampled at new diagnosis, from a patient treated with antithyroid drugs. These receptors originate from a woman in her 50s with Graves disease.

This clonotype was seen ten or more times. The chain recombines TRBV7-8 with TRBJ2-2; 9 nucleotides line up with TRBD1. CDR1 is SGHVS, CDR2 FQNEAQ, per germline. This CDR3 region has 15 residues. V gave up 5 bases and J gave up 3 bases; unmatched junction bases: 4. The DNA for the CDR3 is TGTGCCAGCAGCCGGACAGGGGTCGACACCGGGGAGCTGTTTTTT. Amino acid sequence: CASSRTGVDTGELFF.

The chain couples TRBV7-3 to TRBJ2-1; the D gene is possibly TRBD1 (6 bases). The V end lost 5 bases, the J end lost 4 bases, and 15 bases lay between the germline ends. Looked up from germline, CDR1 is SGHTA and CDR2 is FQGTGA. The CDR3 length is 15 residues. CDR3 in DNA: TGTGCCAGCAGCGAAGACTACCAGGGGTACAATGAGCAGTTCTTC. Residues: CASSEDYQGYNEQFF. Complete variable domain (other parts from reference TRBV7-3 and TRBJ2-1): GAGVSQTPSNKVTEKGKYVELRCDPISGHTALYWYRQSLGQGPEFLIYFQGTGAADDSGLPNDRFFAVRPEGSVSTLKIQRTERGDSAVYLCASSEDYQGYNEQFFGPGTRLTVL.

The rearrangement links TRBV7-9 to TRBJ2-5; weak D call: TRBD2 (5 bases). The CDR3 extends over 15 amino acids. Germline V CDR1 and CDR2: SEHNR, FQNEAQ (reference sequence). Trimming removed 0 bases at V and 4 bases at J, with 12 bases between. The DNA for the CDR3 is TGTGCCAGCAGCTTAGCGAGGATAGGGAGAGAGACCCAGTACTTC. This gives the protein CASSLARIGRETQYF.

At least ten counts were recorded for this clonotype. The chain has TRBV7-9 and TRBJ2-3; D remains unclear. The V gene lost 5 bases and the J gene lost 4 bases, with 16 bases spanning the gap. Germline V lookup: CDR1 SEHNR, CDR2 FQNEAQ (reference sequence). The CDR3 has 15 amino acids. CDR3 protein: CASSHRRFLADTQYF. CDR3 DNA sequence: TGTGCCAGCAGCCACCGTCGCTTCCTGGCAGATACGCAGTATTTT. The full variable domain, with the rest looked up from reference TRBV7-9 and TRBJ2-3, is DTGVSQNPRHKITKRGQNVTFRCDPISEHNRLYWYRQTLGQGPEFLTYFQNEAQLEKSRLLSDRFSAERPKGSFSTLEIQRTEQGDSAMYLCASSHRRFLADTQYFGPGTRLTVL.

This clonotype was detected many times. This chain joins TRBV11-2 and TRBJ2-7, with TRBD1 matching 11 bases. The CDR3 is 17 residues long. Germline lookup yields CDR1 SGHAT and CDR2 FQNNGV. Trimming at V came to 5 bases and at J to 3 bases, leaving 12 bases not matched to a gene. The CDR3 nucleotides are TGTGCCAGCAGCCCCCTAGCCGGGGACAGGGGGGTCTACGAGCAGTACTTC. Its translation: CASSPLAGDRGVYEQYF.